One TCR beta chain is described in this entry. Its specific antigen is unknown. Base-call qualities are not available, and no considerably larger clone is one nucleotide away. This sample is drawn from a study of Ad26.COV2.S vaccination and SARS-CoV-2 variants (dated by TCRdb to the early 2020s). For context, the study as a whole: TCRbeta repertoire sequencing was used to assess the specificity and breadth of SARS-CoV-2-reactive T cell receptors after Ad26.COV2.S vaccination. The TCR-sequenced set comprised roughly 30 samples: around 20 Ad26.COV2.S vaccine recipients, 5 placebo recipients and 8 SARS-CoV-2 convalescent individuals. Broad study findings and their caveats: Comparable non-spike TCR breadth was observed between vaccine and placebo recipients, consistent with only spike being contained in the vaccine. Compared with placebo recipients, Ad26.COV2.S recipients showed higher spike-specific TCR breadth (P = 0.0014). The authors noted that the TCR breadth and depth analyses may have underestimated total T cell responses. Substantial breadth of spike-specific CD8+ and CD4+ T cell responses was reported after vaccination.

TCRbeta CDR3 regions were sequenced with the immunoSEQ Assay. After extraction, genomic DNA underwent amplification by bias-controlled multiplex PCR, followed by high-throughput sequencing. As for the original processing: To quantify the absolute abundance of every unique TCRbeta CDR3 region, sequences were collapsed and filtered. T cell fraction was estimated by normalizing TCRbeta template counts to usable DNA, which was measured by amplifying reference genes present in all nucleated cells. Repertoire TCRs were annotated as SARS-CoV-2-specific when V gene, CDR3 amino acid sequence and J gene were exactly matched to a known reactive TCR set. The reference SARS-CoV-2 TCR set was obtained from MIRA and was filtered for enrichment in COVID-19-positive ImmuneCODE repertoires, whereby public or cross-reactive TCRs were removed. Drawing on the MIRA antigens, annotated TCRs were analysed further at the level of specific ORF or position within ORF. Breadth was defined as annotated unique rearrangements over total unique productive rearrangements; depth was the summed frequency of those rearrangements. Two-sided Wilcoxon rank-sum tests were used to compare TCR breadth between groups. TCRdb carries this immuneACCESS record with in-frame sequences only. Its versions omit some clonotypes, under half of them owing to an unresolved V gene in the studies checked, with the rest unexplained. The DNA was the basis for D and trimming; V, J and clone size are from that table. The sample yields over 110,000 clones; 86% were counted once. 4% to 6% of the sample is in the top ten clones.

Measured from the cysteine to the phenylalanine, the CDR3 is 16 residues long. Solely the CDR3 DNA is kept, with 48 bases framed from the first base. As encoded in the germline V gene (reference sequence), CDR1 is LGHDT while CDR2 is YNNKEL. The junction carries 18 bases between V and J, which are trimmed by 2 bases and 5 bases respectively. This sample's time point label indicates: individuals recovered from natural SARS-CoV-2 infection. This sequence uses TRBV3-1 (or the pseudogene TRBV3-2) and TRBJ1-1; tentative D gene TRBD1, with 5 bases matching. Here the sequenced sample was peripheral blood, taken after recovery from COVID-19. The receptor was derived from a human donor who had recovered from COVID-19. CDR3 region: CASSQWQGRRGTEAFF. The DNA sequence follows: TGTGCCAGCAGCCAATGGCAGGGTCGGCGTGGTACTGAAGCTTTCTTT.